This T cell receptor (beta chain) emerged from a study of CD8 T cells in Susac syndrome. Reverse transcription of about 0.45 to 1 ug RNA used random hexamers. TCRdb re-called the immunoSEQ multiplex PCR reads through MiXCR, storing one row per CDR3 protein. The top ten clones hold about 0.4% of a sample with 73,000 or so distinct CDR3 sequences, about 94% of them seen once. The CDR3 spans 16 residues. Germline assignment: CDR1 MNHEY and CDR2 SVGAGI. V trimming: 2 bases; J trimming: 5 bases; junction bases outside the gene matches: 10. This sequence joins TRBV6-5 and TRBJ2-5, with 8 bases fitting TRBD1. The TCR was taken from a human donor with multiple sclerosis. Sample: CD8+ T cells from PBMCs. CDR3 in DNA: TGTGCCAGCAGTTACCAGGACAGGGAAGTTGTGGAGACCCAGTACTTC. Residues: CASSYQDREVVETQYF.